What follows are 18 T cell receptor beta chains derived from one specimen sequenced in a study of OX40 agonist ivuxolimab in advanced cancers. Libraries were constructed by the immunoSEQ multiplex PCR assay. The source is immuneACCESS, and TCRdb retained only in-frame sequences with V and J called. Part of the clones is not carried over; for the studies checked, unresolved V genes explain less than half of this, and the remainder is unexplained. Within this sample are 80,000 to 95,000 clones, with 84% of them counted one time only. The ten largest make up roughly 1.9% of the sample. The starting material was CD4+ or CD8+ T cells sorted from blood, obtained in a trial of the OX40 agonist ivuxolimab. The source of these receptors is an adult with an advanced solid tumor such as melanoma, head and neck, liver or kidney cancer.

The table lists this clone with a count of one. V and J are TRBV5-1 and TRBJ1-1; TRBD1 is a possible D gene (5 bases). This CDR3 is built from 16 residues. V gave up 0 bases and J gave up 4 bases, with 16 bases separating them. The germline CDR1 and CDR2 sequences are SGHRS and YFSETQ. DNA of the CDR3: TGCGCCAGCAGCTTGGCGTCAGGGCTCGGGGGCACTGAAGCTTTCTTT. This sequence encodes CASSLASGLGGTEAFF.

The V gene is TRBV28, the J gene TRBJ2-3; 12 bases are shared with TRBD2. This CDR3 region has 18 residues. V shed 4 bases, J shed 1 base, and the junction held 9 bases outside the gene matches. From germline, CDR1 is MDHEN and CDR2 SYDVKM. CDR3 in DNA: TGTGCCAGCAGTTCCTCGGAACGACTAGCGGGGGGCACAGATACGCAGTATTTT. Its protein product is CASSSSERLAGGTDTQYF. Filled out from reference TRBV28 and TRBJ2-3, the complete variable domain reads DVKVTQSSRYLVKRTGEKVFLECVQDMDHENMFWYRQDPGLGLRLIYFSYDVKMKEKGDIPEGYSVSREKKERFSLILESASTNQTSMYLCASSSSERLAGGTDTQYFGPGTRLTVL.

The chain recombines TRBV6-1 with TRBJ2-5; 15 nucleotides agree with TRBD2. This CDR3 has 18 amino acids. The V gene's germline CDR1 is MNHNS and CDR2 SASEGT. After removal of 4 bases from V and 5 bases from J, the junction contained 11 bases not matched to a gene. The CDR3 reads CASSARGLAGGPRETQYF. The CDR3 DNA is TGTGCCAGCAGTGCCCGTGGACTAGCGGGGGGGCCACGTGAGACCCAGTACTTC.

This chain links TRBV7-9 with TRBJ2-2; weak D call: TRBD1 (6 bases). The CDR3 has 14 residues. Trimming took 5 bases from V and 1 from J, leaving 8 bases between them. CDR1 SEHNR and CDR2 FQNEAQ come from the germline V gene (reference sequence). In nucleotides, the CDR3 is TGTGCCAGCAGCCCGGACAGGAACACCGGGGAGCTGTTTTTT. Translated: CASSPDRNTGELFF.

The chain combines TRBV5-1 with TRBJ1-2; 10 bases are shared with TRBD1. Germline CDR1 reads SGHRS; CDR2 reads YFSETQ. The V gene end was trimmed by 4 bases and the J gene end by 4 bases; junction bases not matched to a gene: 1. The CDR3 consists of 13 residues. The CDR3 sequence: CASSGTGAYGYTF. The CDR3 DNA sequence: TGCGCCAGCAGCGGGACAGGGGCCTATGGCTACACCTTC. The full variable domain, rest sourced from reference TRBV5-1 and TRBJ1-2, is KAGVTQTPRYLIKTRGQQVTLSCSPISGHRSVSWYQQTPGQGLQFLFEYFSETQRNKGNFPGRFSGRQFSNSRSEMNVSTLELGDSALYLCASSGTGAYGYTFGSGTRLTVV.

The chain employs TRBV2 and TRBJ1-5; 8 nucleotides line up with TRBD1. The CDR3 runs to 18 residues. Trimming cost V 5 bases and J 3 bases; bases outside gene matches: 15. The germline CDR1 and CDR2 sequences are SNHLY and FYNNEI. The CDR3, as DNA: TGTGCCAGCAGTCCTAAACCTCCGAGACAGGGGTACAATCAGCCCCAGCATTTT. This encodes CASSPKPPRQGYNQPQHF.

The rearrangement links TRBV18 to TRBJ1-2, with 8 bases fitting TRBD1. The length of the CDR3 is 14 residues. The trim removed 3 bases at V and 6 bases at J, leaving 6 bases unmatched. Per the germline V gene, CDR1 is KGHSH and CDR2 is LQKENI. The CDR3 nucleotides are TGTGCCAGCTCACCGTCAGGGGGCTATGATGGCTACACCTTC. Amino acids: CASSPSGGYDGYTF.

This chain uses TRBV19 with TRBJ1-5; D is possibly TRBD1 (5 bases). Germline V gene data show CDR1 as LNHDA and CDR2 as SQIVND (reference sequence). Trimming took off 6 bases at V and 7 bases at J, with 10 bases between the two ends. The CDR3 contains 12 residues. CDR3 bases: TGTGCCAGTAGGGGGACGGGACAGCCCCAGCATTTT. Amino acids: CASRGTGQPQHF.

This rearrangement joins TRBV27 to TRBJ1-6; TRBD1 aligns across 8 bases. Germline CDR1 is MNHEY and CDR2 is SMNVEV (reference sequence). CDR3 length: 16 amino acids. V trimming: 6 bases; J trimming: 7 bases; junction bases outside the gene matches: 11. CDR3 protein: CASRKTGTGGNSPLHF. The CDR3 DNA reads TGTGCCAGCAGGAAAACCGGGACAGGCGGGAATTCACCCCTCCACTTT.

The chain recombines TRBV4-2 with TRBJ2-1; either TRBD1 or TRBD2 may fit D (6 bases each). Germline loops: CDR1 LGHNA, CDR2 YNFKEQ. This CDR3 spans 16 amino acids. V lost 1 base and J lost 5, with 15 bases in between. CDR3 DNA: TGTGCCAGCAGCCAAGTGTCGGGGGCTGTTAACAATGAGCAGTTCTTC. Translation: CASSQVSGAVNNEQFF.

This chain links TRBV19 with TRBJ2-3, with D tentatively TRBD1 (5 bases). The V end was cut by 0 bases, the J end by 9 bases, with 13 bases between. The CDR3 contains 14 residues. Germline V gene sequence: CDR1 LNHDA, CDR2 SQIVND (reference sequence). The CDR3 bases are TGTGCCAGTAGTATAGATTCAGGGTTGTTGACGCAGTATTTT. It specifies CASSIDSGLLTQYF.

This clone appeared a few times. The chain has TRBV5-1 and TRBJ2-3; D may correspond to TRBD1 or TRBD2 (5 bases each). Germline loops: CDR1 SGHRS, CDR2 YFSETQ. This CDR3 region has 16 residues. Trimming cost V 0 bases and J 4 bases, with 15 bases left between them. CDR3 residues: CASSLGRATRADTQYF. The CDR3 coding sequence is TGCGCCAGCAGCTTGGGGCGGGCTACCAGGGCAGATACGCAGTATTTT.

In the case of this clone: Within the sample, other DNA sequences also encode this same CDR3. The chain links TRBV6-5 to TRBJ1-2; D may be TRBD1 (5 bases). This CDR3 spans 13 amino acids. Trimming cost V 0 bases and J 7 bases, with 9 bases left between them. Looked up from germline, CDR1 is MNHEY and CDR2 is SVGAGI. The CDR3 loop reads CASSYSRGGGYTF. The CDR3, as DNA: TGTGCCAGCAGTTACTCACGCGGGGGTGGCTACACCTTC.

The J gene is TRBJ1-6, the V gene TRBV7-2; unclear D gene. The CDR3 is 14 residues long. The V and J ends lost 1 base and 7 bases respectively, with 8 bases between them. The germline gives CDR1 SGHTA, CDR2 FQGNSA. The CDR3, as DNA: TGTGCCAGCAGCTTAGAAACCGGGAATTCACCCCTCCACTTT. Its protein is CASSLETGNSPLHF.

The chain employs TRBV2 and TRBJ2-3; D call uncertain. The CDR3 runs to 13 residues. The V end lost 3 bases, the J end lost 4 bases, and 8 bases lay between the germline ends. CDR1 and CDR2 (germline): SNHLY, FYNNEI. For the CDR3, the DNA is TGTGCCAGCAGTGAGAGTTATTCAGATACGCAGTATTTT. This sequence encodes CASSESYSDTQYF.

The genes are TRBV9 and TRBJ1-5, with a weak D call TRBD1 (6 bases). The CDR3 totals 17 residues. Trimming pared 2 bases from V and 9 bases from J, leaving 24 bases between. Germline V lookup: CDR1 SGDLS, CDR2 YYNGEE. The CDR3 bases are TGTGCCAGCAGCGTGTCTGCAGGGGCAGCGCCAGGAACGCCCCAGCATTTT. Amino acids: CASSVSAGAAPGTPQHF. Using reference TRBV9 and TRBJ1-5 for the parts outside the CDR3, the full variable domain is DSGVTQTPKHLITATGQRVTLRCSPRSGDLSVYWYQQSLDQGLQFLIQYYNGEERAKGNILERFSAQQFPDLHSELNLSSLELGDSALYFCASSVSAGAAPGTPQHFGDGTRLSIL.

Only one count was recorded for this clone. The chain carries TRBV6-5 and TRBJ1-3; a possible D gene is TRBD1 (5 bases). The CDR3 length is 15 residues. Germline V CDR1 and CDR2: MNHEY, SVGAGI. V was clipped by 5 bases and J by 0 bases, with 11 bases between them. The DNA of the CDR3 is TGTGCCAGCAGTAGGGACGGCTTCTCTGGAAACACCATATATTTT. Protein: CASSRDGFSGNTIYF.

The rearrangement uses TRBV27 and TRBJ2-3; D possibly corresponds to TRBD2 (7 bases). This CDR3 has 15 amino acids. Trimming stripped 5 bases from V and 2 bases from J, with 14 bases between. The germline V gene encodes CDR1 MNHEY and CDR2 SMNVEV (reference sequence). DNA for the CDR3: TGTGCCAGCAGTCCCCGGGGGGCCTACACAGATACGCAGTATTTT. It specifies CASSPRGAYTDTQYF.